These T cell receptor beta chains were read from a single sample in a study of cytomegalovirus exposure and HLA in healthy donors. Sequencing was performed with immunoSEQ multiplex PCR; in TCRdb, only in-frame clones are kept and a portion is missing. The data show approximately 150,000 clones, 76% seen once. Sequenced sample: PBMCs. The receptors shown here come from a man aged 35 to 55 in good health and CMV-seronegative. Each CDR3 is given with its conserved first and last residue. The order of the fields is J gene, clone size, D gene, V gene, CDR3 protein, CDR3 DNA. A D gene is named only where the DNA matches it firmly. Size tells how often a clone was seen (once, few, many) or the class of an expanded clone, and some rows leave it out.

j_gene: TRBJ2-7
abundance: -
d_gene: TRBD2
v_gene: TRBV27
CDR3aa: CASSERGDPYEQYF
CDR3nt: TGTGCCAGCAGTGAGCGGGGGGATCCCTACGAGCAGTACTTC

j_gene: TRBJ1-1
abundance: -
d_gene: TRBD1
v_gene: TRBV2
CDR3aa: CASEGTGRNTEAFF
CDR3nt: TGTGCCAGCGAAGGGACAGGTAGGAACACTGAAGCTTTCTTT

j_gene: TRBJ2-1
abundance: few
d_gene: TRBD2
v_gene: TRBV19
CDR3aa: CASSIVSLAGGPNEQFF
CDR3nt: TGTGCCAGTAGTATAGTCTCCCTAGCGGGGGGGCCGAATGAGCAGTTCTTC

j_gene: TRBJ2-2
abundance: -
d_gene: -
v_gene: TRBV5-1
CDR3aa: CASSLDTPRTGELFF
CDR3nt: TGCGCCAGCAGCCTAGATACTCCCCGCACCGGGGAGCTGTTTTTT

j_gene: TRBJ1-2
abundance: -
d_gene: -
v_gene: TRBV6-5
CDR3aa: CASSYSRETYGYTF
CDR3nt: TGTGCCAGCAGTTACTCGAGGGAGACCTATGGCTACACCTTC

j_gene: TRBJ2-5
abundance: -
d_gene: -
v_gene: TRBV28
CDR3aa: CASSLRPWLVDETQYF
CDR3nt: TGTGCCAGCAGTTTAAGACCTTGGCTAGTTGATGAGACCCAGTACTTC

j_gene: TRBJ1-5
abundance: -
d_gene: TRBD1
v_gene: TRBV2
CDR3aa: CASRRDRFSNQPQHF
CDR3nt: TGTGCCAGCAGACGGGACAGATTTAGCAATCAGCCCCAGCATTTT

j_gene: TRBJ2-7
abundance: few
d_gene: -
v_gene: TRBV5-1
CDR3aa: CASSDSSYEQYF
CDR3nt: TGCGCCAGCAGTGACAGCTCCTACGAGCAGTACTTC

j_gene: TRBJ2-1
abundance: once
d_gene: -
v_gene: TRBV11-2
CDR3aa: CASSFGGNEQFF
CDR3nt: TGTGCCAGCAGCTTTGGGGGGAATGAGCAGTTCTTC

j_gene: TRBJ2-7
abundance: -
d_gene: TRBD1
v_gene: TRBV6-5
CDR3aa: CASRTGQGLYEQYF
CDR3nt: TGTGCCAGCAGGACGGGACAGGGACTCTACGAGCAGTACTTC

j_gene: TRBJ1-1
abundance: -
d_gene: -
v_gene: TRBV19
CDR3aa: CASSIVRGPISEAFF
CDR3nt: TGTGCCAGTAGTATAGTCAGGGGCCCTATCTCTGAAGCTTTCTTT

j_gene: TRBJ2-3
abundance: -
d_gene: TRBD2
v_gene: TRBV27
CDR3aa: CASRLGLAPTDTQYF
CDR3nt: TGTGCCAGCAGATTAGGACTAGCCCCGACAGATACGCAGTATTTT